These 8 T cell receptor beta chains share one sample of origin, sequenced in a study of human T cells and chemical hapten exposure. Sample time point: patch test 2, 6 weeks after DPC sensitization. Treatment indicated: therapeutic diphenylcyclopropenone sensitization with weekly scalp DPC. One entry per CDR3 protein, called by TCRdb with MiXCR from the RACE reads. The repertoire holds more than 90,000 distinct CDR3 sequences, with 11% as singletons. Sequenced material: whole blood, taken in connection with sensitization to the hapten diphenylcyclopropenone (DPC). Every receptor here comes from a woman in her thirties or forties with alopecia areata. Some clones in this sample may be carry-over from other donors' samples.

There are many counts of this clonotype. The chain links TRBV5-4 to TRBJ2-3; tentatively, D is TRBD1 or TRBD2 (6 bases each). This CDR3 contains 16 residues. With 4 bases removed from V and 1 base from J, the gap between germline ends came to 16 bases. Germline loops: CDR1 SGHNT, CDR2 YYREEE (reference sequence). Written as DNA, the CDR3 is TGTGCCAGCAGCCTGATAGGGGGGCCCCGCACAGATACGCAGTATTTT. This gives the protein CASSLIGGPRTDTQYF.

This clonotype has more than one count but fewer than ten. The chain couples TRBV28 to TRBJ2-1; D is undetermined. CDR3 length: 12 residues. The V and J ends lost 3 bases and 9 bases respectively, with 9 bases between them. The germline gives CDR1 MDHEN, CDR2 SYDVKM. CDR3 in DNA: TGTGCCAGCAGTTTGACTCCTATTGAGCAGTTCTTC. It is translated as CASSLTPIEQFF.

This rearrangement joins TRBV3-1 to TRBJ1-5; 7 nucleotides agree with TRBD1. V trimming: 1 base; J trimming: 4 bases; junction bases outside the gene matches: 4. The CDR3 extends over 15 amino acids. From germline, CDR1 is LGHDT and CDR2 YNNKEL (reference sequence). In DNA, the CDR3 is TGTGCCAGCAGCCAAGGACAGGGAAAAAATCAGCCCCAGCATTTT. Translation: CASSQGQGKNQPQHF.

The rearrangement joins TRBV7-6 to TRBJ2-3, with 8 bases identical to TRBD2. This CDR3 comprises 16 residues. Per the germline V gene, CDR1 is SGHVS and CDR2 is FNYEAQ. Losses at the gene ends were 3 bases for V and 1 base for J; bases not matched to a gene: 6. The CDR3 sequence is CASSLRAGVRTDTQYF. In nucleotides, the CDR3 is TGTGCCAGCAGCTTGAGAGCGGGAGTCCGCACAGATACGCAGTATTTT.

The chain combines TRBV5-1 with TRBJ1-2, with 9 nucleotides matching TRBD1. CDR3 length equals 14 residues. The V segment lost 4 bases and the J segment 2 bases; nucleotides outside the gene matches: 3. In germline, CDR1 is SGHRS, CDR2 YFSETQ. The CDR3 sequence: CASSTDRGNYGYTF. The CDR3 bases are TGCGCCAGCAGCACGGACAGGGGAAACTATGGCTACACCTTC. The entire variable domain, with the rest obtained from reference TRBV5-1 and TRBJ1-2, is as follows: KAGVTQTPRYLIKTRGQQVTLSCSPISGHRSVSWYQQTPGQGLQFLFEYFSETQRNKGNFPGRFSGRQFSNSRSEMNVSTLELGDSALYLCASSTDRGNYGYTFGSGTRLTVV.

This clonotype was picked up many times. J is TRBJ2-2 and V is TRBV11-2; 9 bases fit TRBD1. The CDR3 extends over 16 amino acids. Germline lookup yields CDR1 SGHAT and CDR2 FQNNGV. The V segment lost 5 bases and the J segment 2 bases; nucleotides outside the gene matches: 6. Here the CDR3 DNA reads TGTGCCAGCAGCCAAGGGACAGGGAGAAACACCGGGGAGCTGTTTTTT. The encoded protein is CASSQGTGRNTGELFF.

This clonotype has at least ten counts. This sequence joins TRBV20-1 and TRBJ1-5; D is ambiguous. The CDR3 runs to 13 residues. Per germline, CDR1 DFQATT and CDR2 SNEGSKA (reference sequence). Trimming shortened V by 5 bases and J by 3 bases, and 11 bases separated the two germline ends. The CDR3 sequence: CSALEINNQPQHF. The CDR3 DNA reads TGCAGTGCTCTAGAAATCAACAATCAGCCCCAGCATTTT.

A few counts support this clonotype. The chain carries TRBV25-1 and TRBJ2-1, with 11 bases aligning to TRBD2. Germline V gives CDR1 MGHDK, CDR2 SYGVNS. V trimming: 7 bases; J trimming: 6 bases; junction bases outside the gene matches: 17. There are 18 residues in the CDR3. CDR3 nucleotide sequence: TGTGCCAGCAAAACCACCGGGACTAGCGGTACTCGTCTCAATGAGCAGTTCTTC. Translation gives CASKTTGTSGTRLNEQFF.